Below, 7 T cell receptor beta chains from the same sample are listed, as sequenced in a study of radiation and T cells in renal cell carcinoma. Time point denoted: baseline pretreatment blood. Documented treatment: 15 Gy SBRT to primary tumor, nephrectomy 4 weeks later. The assay was immunoSEQ multiplex PCR, and TCRdb's table has in-frame clones only and misses some. The sample holds around 140,000 clones, approximately 87% seen once. Here the sequenced sample was blood, taken from a patient whose treatment included radiotherapy and nephrectomy. These receptors originate from a woman aged 45-65 years with renal cell carcinoma.

The CDR3: CASSLAGGYTEAFF. DNA of the CDR3: TGTGCCAGCAGCTTGGCCGGCGGTTACACTGAAGCTTTCTTT. The chain couples TRBV5-4 to TRBJ1-1; D not resolved. The V end lost 0 bases, the J end lost 3 bases, and 9 bases lay between the germline ends. The CDR3 sequence is 14 residues long. Per the germline V gene, CDR1 is SGHNT and CDR2 is YYREEE (reference sequence).

The J gene is TRBJ1-5, the V gene TRBV19; D might be TRBD1 (6 bases). The V and J ends lost 5 bases and 1 base respectively, with 18 bases between them. The CDR3 spans 17 residues. Germline CDR1 is LNHDA and CDR2 is SQIVND (reference sequence). The CDR3 nucleotides are TGTGCCAGTAGTTATAGAGGGGGGGCGATGAGCAATCAGCCCCAGCATTTT. Translated: CASSYRGGAMSNQPQHF.

The CDR3 nucleotides read TGTGCCAGCAGCTTGGGTCCACCATCTGGAAACACCATATATTTT. Its translation: CASSLGPPSGNTIYF. This chain uses TRBV13 with TRBJ1-3; D is uncertain. Germline V lookup: CDR1 PRHDT, CDR2 FYEKMQ (reference sequence). The CDR3 loop spans 15 amino acids. V lost 3 bases and J 1 base, leaving 10 bases between the germline ends.

The chain recombines TRBV7-2 with TRBJ1-2, with a tentative D call TRBD1 (6 bases). V was cut by 6 bases and J by 3 bases, with 14 bases left in between. Germline V gives CDR1 SGHTA, CDR2 FQGNSA. The CDR3 has 14 amino acids. CDR3 in DNA: TGTGCCAGCAGGATAACAGGGTTTGACTATGGCTACACCTTC. This translates into CASRITGFDYGYTF. Drawing the rest from reference TRBV7-2 and TRBJ1-2, the complete variable domain is GAGVSQSPSNKVTEKGKDVELRCDPISGHTALYWYRQSLGQGLEFLIYFQGNSAPDKSGLPSDRFSAERTGGSVSTLTIQRTQQEDSAVYLCASRITGFDYGYTFGSGTRLTVV.

The gene calls are TRBV6-5 and TRBJ2-5; 8 bases agree with TRBD2. V shed 2 bases and J 5 bases; nucleotides not matched to a gene: 7. This CDR3 has 15 residues. CDR1 and CDR2 (germline): MNHEY, SVGAGI. As DNA, the CDR3 is TGTGCCAGCAGTTACCTGACTAGCGTAAGCGAGACCCAGTACTTC. Its translation: CASSYLTSVSETQYF.

The J gene is TRBJ1-6, the V gene TRBV4-2; TRBD1 might be the D (5 bases). The CDR3 extends over 15 amino acids. Trimming took off 1 base at V and 9 bases at J, with 13 bases between the two ends. CDR1 is LGHNA, CDR2 YNFKEQ, per germline. The CDR3 DNA is TGTGCCAGCAGCCAAGTGCGGGGGTCGGGTTCACCCCTCCACTTT. This gives the protein CASSQVRGSGSPLHF.

The rearrangement uses TRBV9 and TRBJ1-1; D uncertain. The CDR3 spans 12 residues. The ends were cut back, 0 bases at V and 5 bases at J, with 5 bases in the middle. Germline V gene sequence: CDR1 SGDLS, CDR2 YYNGEE. CDR3 amino acids: CASSVADTEAFF. The CDR3 coding sequence is TGTGCCAGCAGCGTAGCGGATACTGAAGCTTTCTTT.